These 15 T cell receptor beta chains were sequenced from one sample in a study of PD-1 blockade in classical Hodgkin lymphoma. Repertoires were generated with immunoSEQ multiplex PCR, while TCRdb's copy carries only in-frame clones and drops some. The sample lists under 20,000 clones; about 81% were seen once. Autologous stem cell transplantation was followed by relapse in every patient, and brentuximab vedotin exposure varied. The sequences come from peripheral blood mononuclear cells (PBMCs), collected at baseline. The receptors shown here come from a human donor with classical Hodgkin lymphoma.

The chain employs TRBV7-8 and TRBJ1-6; D not resolved. CDR3 length: 15 residues. The V end was cut by 1 base, the J end by 6 bases, with 10 bases between. The germline gives CDR1 SGHVS, CDR2 FQNEAQ. The CDR3 sequence: CASSLVSGPNSPLHF. CDR3 sequence (DNA): TGTGCCAGCAGCTTAGTGTCAGGACCTAATTCACCCCTCCACTTT. Full variable domain (missing parts from reference TRBV7-8 and TRBJ1-6): GAGVSQSPRYKVAKRGQDVALRCDPISGHVSLFWYQQALGQGPEFLTYFQNEAQLDKSGLPSDRFFAERPEGSVSTLKIQRTQQEDSAVYLCASSLVSGPNSPLHFGNGTRLTVT.

The V gene is TRBV28, the J gene TRBJ1-3; D is unresolved. The germline V and J ends were trimmed by 3 bases and 0 bases, with 9 bases remaining between them. This CDR3 is 15 amino acids long. Germline lookup yields CDR1 MDHEN and CDR2 SYDVKM. The DNA for the CDR3 is TGTGCCAGCAGTTTGAGTGTGCGCTCTGGAAACACCATATATTTT. It codes for CASSLSVRSGNTIYF.

The chain is built from TRBV11-3 and TRBJ1-4; TRBD1 matches at 7 bases. The CDR3 length is 15 residues. Germline V gene lookup returns CDR1 SGHNT and CDR2 YENEEA. J gave up 5 bases and V 4 bases, and 7 bases lay outside the gene matches. CDR3 in DNA: TGTGCCAGCAGCTCGCGGACAGGCATGAATGAAAAACTGTTTTTT. Its protein product is CASSSRTGMNEKLFF.

V and J are TRBV28 and TRBJ2-7, with D unclear. V lost 4 bases and J 9 bases, leaving 13 bases between the germline ends. The CDR3 sequence is 12 residues long. Germline V CDR1 and CDR2: MDHEN, SYDVKM. The CDR3 DNA reads as TGTGCCAGCAGTTCCACGCCCCCCCTGCAGTACTTC. It is translated as CASSSTPPLQYF.

This clone was counted once. The V call is TRBV9, the J call TRBJ1-1, with D uncertain. V dropped 0 bases and J dropped 6 bases, with 12 bases sitting between them. The germline CDR1 and CDR2 sequences are SGDLS and YYNGEE. CDR3 length: 14 amino acids. The CDR3 region is CASSVDGSPPEAFF. CDR3 coding DNA: TGTGCCAGCAGCGTAGACGGATCCCCTCCTGAAGCTTTCTTT.

This clone was recorded a few times. The chain joins TRBV7-3 to TRBJ2-1, with D hard to call. Germline V gene sequence: CDR1 SGHTA, CDR2 FQGTGA. The V end lost 5 bases, the J end lost 6 bases, and 17 bases lay between the germline ends. The CDR3 has 15 amino acids. The CDR3 DNA follows: TGTGCCAGCAGCCCGGGTGGTAGCCAGTCCAATGAGCAGTTCTTC. This codes for CASSPGGSQSNEQFF. Drawing the rest from reference TRBV7-3 and TRBJ2-1, the complete variable domain is GAGVSQTPSNKVTEKGKYVELRCDPISGHTALYWYRQSLGQGPEFLIYFQGTGAADDSGLPNDRFFAVRPEGSVSTLKIQRTERGDSAVYLCASSPGGSQSNEQFFGPGTRLTVL.

The chain employs TRBV28 and TRBJ2-7, with D hard to call. Trimming shortened V by 1 base and J by 6 bases, and 10 bases separated the two germline ends. The CDR3 loop spans 13 amino acids. CDR1 is MDHEN, CDR2 SYDVKM, per germline. For the CDR3, the DNA is TGTGCCAGCAGTTTATCGGCAGGACGCGAGCAGTACTTC. Its protein product is CASSLSAGREQYF.

J is TRBJ2-3 and V is TRBV28; 7 positions agree with TRBD1. CDR1 and CDR2 from the germline V gene are MDHEN and SYDVKM. Trimming removed 6 bases from V and 1 base from J; junction bases left unmatched: 4. There are 14 residues in the CDR3. The CDR3 DNA follows: TGTGCCAGCAGCGGAAGGGGGCGCACAGATACGCAGTATTTT. The encoded protein is CASSGRGRTDTQYF.

This clone occurred a few times. V gene TRBV6-5 combines with J gene TRBJ2-4, with 9 bases matching TRBD1. This CDR3 comprises 13 residues. Germline V gene sequence: CDR1 MNHEY, CDR2 SVGAGI. J was trimmed by 10 bases and V by 6 bases; bases with no gene match: 7. The DNA of the CDR3 is TGTGCCAGCAGCTCCGGACAGGGGAGGATTCAGTACTTC. Residues: CASSSGQGRIQYF.

The chain joins TRBV7-6 to TRBJ2-1, with a tentative D call TRBD1 (6 bases). Trimming took off 5 bases at V and 4 bases at J, with 9 bases between the two ends. The CDR3 runs 13 residues. The germline V gene encodes CDR1 SGHVS and CDR2 FNYEAQ. DNA of the CDR3: TGTGCCAGCAGCGAGGGGGTATACAATGAGCAGTTCTTC. Its protein product is CASSEGVYNEQFF.

The V and J genes are TRBV11-2 and TRBJ1-6; TRBD1 aligns across 7 bases. J was trimmed by 14 bases and V by 4 bases; bases with no gene match: 11. The germline CDR1 and CDR2 sequences are SGHAT and FQNNGV. This CDR3 spans 14 amino acids. CDR3 sequence reads: CASSSDRARGSLHF. DNA for the CDR3: TGTGCCAGCAGCTCAGACAGGGCCCGAGGGTCCCTCCACTTT.

V gene TRBV28 combines with J gene TRBJ2-1; 9 nucleotides agree with TRBD1. The J segment lost 7 bases and the V segment lost 4 bases, leaving 11 bases of the junction unmatched. Germline lookup yields CDR1 MDHEN and CDR2 SYDVKM. The CDR3 length is 16 residues. In DNA, the CDR3 is TGTGCCAGCAGTTCCTGGGACAGGGAAGTGTGGAATGAGCAGTTCTTC. It translates to CASSSWDREVWNEQFF.

The chain uses TRBV6-4 and TRBJ1-1; D ambiguous. CDR3 length: 13 amino acids. Germline CDR1 is MRHNA and CDR2 is SNTAGT. V was cut by 4 bases and J by 5 bases, with 11 bases left in between. In DNA form, the CDR3 reads TGTGCCAGCAGTGCCACTCTCTTTACTGAAGCTTTCTTT. It codes for CASSATLFTEAFF.

V usage is TRBV4-1 and J usage is TRBJ2-7; D may be TRBD1 or TRBD2 (5 bases each). With 3 bases removed from V and 2 bases from J, the gap between germline ends came to 20 bases. Germline V gene data show CDR1 as MGHRA and CDR2 as YSYEKL. This CDR3 is built from 17 residues. CDR3 in amino acids: CASSQPTKGTQAYEQYF. DNA for the CDR3: TGCGCCAGCAGCCAGCCCACTAAAGGGACGCAGGCCTACGAGCAGTACTTC.

The CDR3 reads CASSLFGRFDEQYF. CDR3 coding DNA: TGTGCCAGCAGTTTATTTGGCAGGTTCGACGAGCAGTACTTC. V gene TRBV28 combines with J gene TRBJ2-7; D remains unclear. This CDR3 region has 14 residues. Trimming shortened V by 1 base and J by 5 bases, and 12 bases separated the two germline ends. Germline V gene lookup returns CDR1 MDHEN and CDR2 SYDVKM.